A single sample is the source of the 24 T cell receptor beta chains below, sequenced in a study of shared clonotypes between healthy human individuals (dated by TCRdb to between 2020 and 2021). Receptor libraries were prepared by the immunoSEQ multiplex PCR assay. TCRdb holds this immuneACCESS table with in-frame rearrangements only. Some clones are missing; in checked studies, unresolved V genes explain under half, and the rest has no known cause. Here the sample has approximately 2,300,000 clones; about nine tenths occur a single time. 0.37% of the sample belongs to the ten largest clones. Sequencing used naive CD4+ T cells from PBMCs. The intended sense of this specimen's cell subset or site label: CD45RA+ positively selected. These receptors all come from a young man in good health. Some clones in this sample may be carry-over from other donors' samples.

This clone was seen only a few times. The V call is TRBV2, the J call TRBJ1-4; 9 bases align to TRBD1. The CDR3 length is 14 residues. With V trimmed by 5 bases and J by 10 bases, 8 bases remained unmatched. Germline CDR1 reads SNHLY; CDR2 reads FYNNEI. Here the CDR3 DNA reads TGTGCCAGCAGTTTAACAGGGGGCGAGGGAAAACTGTTTTTT. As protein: CASSLTGGEGKLFF.

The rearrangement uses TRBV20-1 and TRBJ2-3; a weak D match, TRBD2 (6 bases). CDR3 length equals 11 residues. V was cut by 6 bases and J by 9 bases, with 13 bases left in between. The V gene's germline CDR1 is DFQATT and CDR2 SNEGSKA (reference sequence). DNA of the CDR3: TGCAGTGCCAGGAGGGCTGAGACGCAGTATTTT. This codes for CSARRAETQYF.

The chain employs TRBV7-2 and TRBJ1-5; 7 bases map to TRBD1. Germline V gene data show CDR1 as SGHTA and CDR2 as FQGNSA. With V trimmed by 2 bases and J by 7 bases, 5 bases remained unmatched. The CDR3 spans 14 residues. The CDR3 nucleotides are TGTGCCAGCAGCTTACGACAGGGTATGCAGCCCCAGCATTTT. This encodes CASSLRQGMQPQHF.

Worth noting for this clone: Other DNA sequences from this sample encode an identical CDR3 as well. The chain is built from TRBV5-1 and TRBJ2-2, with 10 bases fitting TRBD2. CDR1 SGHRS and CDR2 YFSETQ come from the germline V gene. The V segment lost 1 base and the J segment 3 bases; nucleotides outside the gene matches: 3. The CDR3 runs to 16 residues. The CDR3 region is CASSLLAGDDTGELFF. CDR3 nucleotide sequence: TGCGCCAGCAGCTTGCTAGCGGGAGATGACACCGGGGAGCTGTTTTTT.

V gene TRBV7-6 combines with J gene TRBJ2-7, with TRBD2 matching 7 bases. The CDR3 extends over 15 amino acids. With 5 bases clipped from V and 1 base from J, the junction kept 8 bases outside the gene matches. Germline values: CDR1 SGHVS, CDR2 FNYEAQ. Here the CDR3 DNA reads TGTGCCAGCAGCCCTAGACTAGCTGATTCCTACGAGCAGTACTTC. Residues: CASSPRLADSYEQYF.

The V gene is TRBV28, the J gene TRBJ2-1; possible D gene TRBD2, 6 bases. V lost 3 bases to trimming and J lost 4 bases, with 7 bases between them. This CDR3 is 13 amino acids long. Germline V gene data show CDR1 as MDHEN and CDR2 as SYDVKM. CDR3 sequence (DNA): TGTGCCAGCAGTTTCCGGGAGTACAATGAGCAGTTCTTC. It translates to CASSFREYNEQFF.

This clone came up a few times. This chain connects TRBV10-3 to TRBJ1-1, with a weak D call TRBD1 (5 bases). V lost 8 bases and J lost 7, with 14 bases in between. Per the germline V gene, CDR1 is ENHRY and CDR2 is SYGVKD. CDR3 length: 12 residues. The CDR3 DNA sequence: TGTGCCATCGGAGGGGCCCCCCATGAAGCTTTCTTT. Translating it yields CAIGGAPHEAFF.

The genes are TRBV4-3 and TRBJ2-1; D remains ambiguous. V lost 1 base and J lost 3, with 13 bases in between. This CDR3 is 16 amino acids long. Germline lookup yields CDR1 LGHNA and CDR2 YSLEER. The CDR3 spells CASSQGRVSFYNEQFF. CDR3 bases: TGCGCCAGCAGCCAAGGACGGGTGTCTTTCTACAATGAGCAGTTCTTC.

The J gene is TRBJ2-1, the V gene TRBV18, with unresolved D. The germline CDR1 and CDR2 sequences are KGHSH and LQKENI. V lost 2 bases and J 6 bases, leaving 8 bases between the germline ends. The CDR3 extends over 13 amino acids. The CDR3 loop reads CASSPRSSNEQFF. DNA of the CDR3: TGTGCCAGCTCACCAAGATCCAGCAATGAGCAGTTCTTC.

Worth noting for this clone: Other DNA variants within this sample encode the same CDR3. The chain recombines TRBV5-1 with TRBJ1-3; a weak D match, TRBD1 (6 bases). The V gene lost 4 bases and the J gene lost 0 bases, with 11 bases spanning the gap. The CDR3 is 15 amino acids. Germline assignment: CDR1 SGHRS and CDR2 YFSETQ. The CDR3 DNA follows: TGCGCCAGCAGCCCTGGGGGCAGCTCTGGAAACACCATATATTTT. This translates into CASSPGGSSGNTIYF.

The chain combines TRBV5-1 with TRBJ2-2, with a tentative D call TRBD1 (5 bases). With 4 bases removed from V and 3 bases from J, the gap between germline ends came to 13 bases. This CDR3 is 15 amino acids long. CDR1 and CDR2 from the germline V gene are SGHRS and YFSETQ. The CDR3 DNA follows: TGCGCCAGCAGCCCCCAGGGTTCAGACACCGGGGAGCTGTTTTTT. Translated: CASSPQGSDTGELFF.

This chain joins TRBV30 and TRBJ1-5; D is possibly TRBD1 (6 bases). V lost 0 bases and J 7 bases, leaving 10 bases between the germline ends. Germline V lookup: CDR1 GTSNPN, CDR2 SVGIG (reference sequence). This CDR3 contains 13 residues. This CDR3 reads CAWSVEGGQPQHF. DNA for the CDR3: TGTGCCTGGAGTGTGGAGGGGGGACAGCCCCAGCATTTT.

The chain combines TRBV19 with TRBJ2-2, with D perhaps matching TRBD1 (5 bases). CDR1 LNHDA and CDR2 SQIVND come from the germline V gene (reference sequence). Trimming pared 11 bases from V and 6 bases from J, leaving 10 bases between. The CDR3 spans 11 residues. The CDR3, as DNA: TGTGCCGGTGCAGGGTCCGGGGAGCTGTTTTTT. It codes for CAGAGSGELFF. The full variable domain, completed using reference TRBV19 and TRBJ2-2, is DGGITQSPKYLFRKEGQNVTLSCEQNLNHDAMYWYRQDPGQGLRLIYYSQIVNDFQKGDIAEGYSVSREKKESFPLTVTSAQKNPTAFYLCAGAGSGELFFGEGSRLTVL.

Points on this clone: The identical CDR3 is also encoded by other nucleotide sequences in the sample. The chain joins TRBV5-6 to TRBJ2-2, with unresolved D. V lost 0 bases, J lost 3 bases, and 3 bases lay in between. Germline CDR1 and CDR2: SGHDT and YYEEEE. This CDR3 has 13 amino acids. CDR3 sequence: CASSLGYTGELFF. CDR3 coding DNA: TGTGCCAGCAGCTTGGGGTACACCGGGGAGCTGTTTTTT.

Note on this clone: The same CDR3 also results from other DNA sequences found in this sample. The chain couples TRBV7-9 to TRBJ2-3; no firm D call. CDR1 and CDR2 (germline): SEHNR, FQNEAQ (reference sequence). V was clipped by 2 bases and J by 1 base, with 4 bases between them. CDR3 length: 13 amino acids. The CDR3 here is CASSLSGTDTQYF. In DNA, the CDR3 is TGTGCCAGCAGCTTAAGCGGCACAGATACGCAGTATTTT.

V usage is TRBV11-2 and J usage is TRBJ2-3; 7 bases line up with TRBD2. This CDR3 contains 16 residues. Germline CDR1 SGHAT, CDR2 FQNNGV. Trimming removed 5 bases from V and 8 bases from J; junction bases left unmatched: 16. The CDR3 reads CASSHWLGEGRGTQYF. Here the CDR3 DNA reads TGTGCCAGCAGCCACTGGCTAGGGGAGGGCCGAGGTACGCAGTATTTT. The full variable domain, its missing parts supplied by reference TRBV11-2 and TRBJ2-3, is EAGVAQSPRYKIIEKRQSVAFWCNPISGHATLYWYQQILGQGPKLLIQFQNNGVVDDSQLPKDRFSAERLKGVDSTLKIQPAKLEDSAVYLCASSHWLGEGRGTQYFGPGTRLTVL.

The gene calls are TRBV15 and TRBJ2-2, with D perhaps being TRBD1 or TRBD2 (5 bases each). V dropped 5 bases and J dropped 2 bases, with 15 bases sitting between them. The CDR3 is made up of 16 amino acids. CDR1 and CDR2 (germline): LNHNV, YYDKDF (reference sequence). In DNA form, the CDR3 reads TGTGCCACCAGCCGACTCGGGGCCCTAAACACCGGGGAGCTGTTTTTT. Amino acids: CATSRLGALNTGELFF.

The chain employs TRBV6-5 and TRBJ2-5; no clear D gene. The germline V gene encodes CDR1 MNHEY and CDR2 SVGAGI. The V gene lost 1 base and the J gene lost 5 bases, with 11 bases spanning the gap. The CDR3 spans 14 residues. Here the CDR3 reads CASSYFGIWETQYF. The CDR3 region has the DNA TGTGCCAGCAGTTACTTTGGGATTTGGGAGACCCAGTACTTC.

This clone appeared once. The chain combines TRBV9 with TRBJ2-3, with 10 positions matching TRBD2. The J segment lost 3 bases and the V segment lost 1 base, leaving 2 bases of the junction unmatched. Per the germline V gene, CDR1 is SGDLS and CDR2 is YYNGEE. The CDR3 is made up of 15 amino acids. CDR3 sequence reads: CASSVYSGRTDTQYF. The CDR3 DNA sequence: TGTGCCAGCAGCGTATATAGCGGGAGGACAGATACGCAGTATTTT.

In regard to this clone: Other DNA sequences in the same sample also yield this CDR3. CDR3 sequence (DNA): TGTGCCAGTAGTATAGACGGGCAAGAGACCCAGTACTTC. It specifies CASSIDGQETQYF. This chain connects TRBV19 to TRBJ2-5; no clear D. Trimming shortened V by 0 bases and J by 2 bases, and 4 bases separated the two germline ends. This CDR3 is built from 13 residues. Germline V CDR1 and CDR2: LNHDA, SQIVND (reference sequence). The full variable domain, with the rest looked up from reference TRBV19 and TRBJ2-5, is DGGITQSPKYLFRKEGQNVTLSCEQNLNHDAMYWYRQDPGQGLRLIYYSQIVNDFQKGDIAEGYSVSREKKESFPLTVTSAQKNPTAFYLCASSIDGQETQYFGPGTRLLVL.

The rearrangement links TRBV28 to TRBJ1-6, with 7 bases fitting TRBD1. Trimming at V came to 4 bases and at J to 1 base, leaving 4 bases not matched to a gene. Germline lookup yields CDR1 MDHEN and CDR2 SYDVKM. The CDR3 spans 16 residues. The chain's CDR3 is CASSSETGSYNSPLHF. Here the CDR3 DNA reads TGTGCCAGCAGTTCGGAGACAGGGTCCTATAATTCACCCCTCCACTTT.

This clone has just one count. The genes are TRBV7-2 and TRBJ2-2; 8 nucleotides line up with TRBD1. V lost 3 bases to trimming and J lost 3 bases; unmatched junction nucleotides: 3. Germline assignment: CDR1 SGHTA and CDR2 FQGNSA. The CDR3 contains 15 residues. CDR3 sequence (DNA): TGTGCCAGCAGCTTGGGGACAGGCTACACCGGGGAGCTGTTTTTT. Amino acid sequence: CASSLGTGYTGELFF.

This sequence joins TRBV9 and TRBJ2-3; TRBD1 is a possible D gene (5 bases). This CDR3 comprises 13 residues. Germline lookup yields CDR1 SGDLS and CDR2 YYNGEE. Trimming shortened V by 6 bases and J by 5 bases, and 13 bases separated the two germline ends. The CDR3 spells CASTSTREDTQYF. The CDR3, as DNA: TGTGCCAGCACCTCAACCAGGGAAGATACGCAGTATTTT. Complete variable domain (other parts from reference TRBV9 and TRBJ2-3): DSGVTQTPKHLITATGQRVTLRCSPRSGDLSVYWYQQSLDQGLQFLIQYYNGEERAKGNILERFSAQQFPDLHSELNLSSLELGDSALYFCASTSTREDTQYFGPGTRLTVL.

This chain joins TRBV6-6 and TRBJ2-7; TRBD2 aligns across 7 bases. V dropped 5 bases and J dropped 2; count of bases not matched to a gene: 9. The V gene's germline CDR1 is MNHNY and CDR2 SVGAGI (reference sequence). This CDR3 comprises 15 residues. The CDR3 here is CASSNYREAPYEQYF. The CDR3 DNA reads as TGTGCCAGCAGTAACTACCGGGAGGCACCCTACGAGCAGTACTTC.